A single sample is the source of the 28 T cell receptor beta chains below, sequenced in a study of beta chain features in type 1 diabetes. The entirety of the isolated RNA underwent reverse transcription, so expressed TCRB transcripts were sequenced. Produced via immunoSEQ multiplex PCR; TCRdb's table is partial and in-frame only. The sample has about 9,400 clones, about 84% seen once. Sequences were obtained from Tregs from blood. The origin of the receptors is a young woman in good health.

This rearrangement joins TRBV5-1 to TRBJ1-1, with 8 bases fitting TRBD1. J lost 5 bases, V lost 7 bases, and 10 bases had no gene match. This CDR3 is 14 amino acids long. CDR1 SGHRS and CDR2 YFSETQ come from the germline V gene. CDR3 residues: CASYSTQGGTEAFF. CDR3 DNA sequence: TGCGCCAGCTACTCCACACAGGGGGGTACTGAAGCTTTCTTT.

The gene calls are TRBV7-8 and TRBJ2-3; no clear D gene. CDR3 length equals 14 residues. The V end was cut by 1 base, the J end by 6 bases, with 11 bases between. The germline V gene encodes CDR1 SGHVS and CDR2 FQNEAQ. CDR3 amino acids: CASSLDEARDTQYF. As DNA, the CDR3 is TGTGCCAGCAGCTTAGATGAGGCGAGGGATACGCAGTATTTT.

As DNA, the CDR3 is TGTGCCAGCAGTCGAGGGGGCGCCTATGGCTACACCTTC. It encodes CASSRGGAYGYTF. The chain has TRBV6-1 and TRBJ1-2, with 7 nucleotides matching TRBD1. This CDR3 has 13 residues. J gave up 4 bases and V 5 bases, and 4 bases lay outside the gene matches. The germline CDR1 and CDR2 sequences are MNHNS and SASEGT.

The CDR3 sequence: CASSLGNEQFF. The CDR3 coding sequence is TGTGCCAGCAGCCTCGGCAATGAGCAGTTCTTC. The rearrangement uses TRBV6-6 and TRBJ2-1; no reliable D call. The CDR3 loop spans 11 amino acids. Germline loops: CDR1 MNHNY, CDR2 SVGAGI (reference sequence). V was clipped by 6 bases and J by 6 bases, with 6 bases between them.

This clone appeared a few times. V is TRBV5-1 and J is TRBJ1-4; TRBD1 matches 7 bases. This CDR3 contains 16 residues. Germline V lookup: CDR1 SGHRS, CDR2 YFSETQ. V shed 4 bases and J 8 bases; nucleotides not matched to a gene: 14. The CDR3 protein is CASSLWRQGGREKLFF. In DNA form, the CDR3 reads TGCGCCAGCAGCCTATGGAGGCAGGGGGGTAGAGAAAAACTGTTTTTT.

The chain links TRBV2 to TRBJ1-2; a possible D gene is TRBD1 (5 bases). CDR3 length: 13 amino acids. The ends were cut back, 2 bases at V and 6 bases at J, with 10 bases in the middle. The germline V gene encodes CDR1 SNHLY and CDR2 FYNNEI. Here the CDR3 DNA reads TGTGCCAGCAGTGAATGGGGGAGGAATGGCTACACCTTC. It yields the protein CASSEWGRNGYTF.

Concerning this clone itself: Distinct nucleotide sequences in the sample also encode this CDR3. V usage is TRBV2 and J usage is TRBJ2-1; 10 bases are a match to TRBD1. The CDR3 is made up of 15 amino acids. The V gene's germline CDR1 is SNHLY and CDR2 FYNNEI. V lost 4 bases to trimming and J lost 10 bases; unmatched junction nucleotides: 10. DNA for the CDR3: TGTGCCAGCAGTGGAGGGACAGGGGTTGCATGGGAGCAGTTCTTC. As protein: CASSGGTGVAWEQFF.

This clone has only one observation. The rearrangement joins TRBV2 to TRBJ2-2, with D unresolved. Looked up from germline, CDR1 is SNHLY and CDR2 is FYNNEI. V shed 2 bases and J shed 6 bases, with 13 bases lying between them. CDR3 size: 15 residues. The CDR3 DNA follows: TGTGCCAGCAGTGAAAATCAGGTTGTAGCCGGGGAGCTGTTTTTT. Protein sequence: CASSENQVVAGELFF.

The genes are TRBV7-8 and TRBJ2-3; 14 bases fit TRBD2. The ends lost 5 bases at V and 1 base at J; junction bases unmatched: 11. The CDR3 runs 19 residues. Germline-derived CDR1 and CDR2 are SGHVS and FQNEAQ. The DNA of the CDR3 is TGTGCCAGCAGCCTATGGGGACTAGCGGGAGATATTGGCACAGATACGCAGTATTTT. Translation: CASSLWGLAGDIGTDTQYF.

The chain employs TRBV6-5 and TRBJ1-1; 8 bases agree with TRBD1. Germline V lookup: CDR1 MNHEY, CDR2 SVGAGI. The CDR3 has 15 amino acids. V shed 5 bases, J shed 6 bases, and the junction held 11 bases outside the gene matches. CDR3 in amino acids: CASSTNRGIPAEAFF. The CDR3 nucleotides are TGTGCCAGCAGTACGAACAGGGGGATCCCCGCTGAAGCTTTCTTT.

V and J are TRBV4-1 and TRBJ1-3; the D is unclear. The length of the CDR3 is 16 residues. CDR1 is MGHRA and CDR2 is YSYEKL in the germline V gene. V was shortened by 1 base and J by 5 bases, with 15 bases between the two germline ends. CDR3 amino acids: CASSQVRGSSRNTIYF. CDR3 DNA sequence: TGCGCCAGCAGCCAAGTACGGGGTTCGTCGAGAAACACCATATATTTT.

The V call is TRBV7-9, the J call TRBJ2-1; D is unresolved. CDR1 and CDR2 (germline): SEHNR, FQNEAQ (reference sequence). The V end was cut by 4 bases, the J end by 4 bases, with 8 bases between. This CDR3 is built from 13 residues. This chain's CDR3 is CASSSDIYNEQFF. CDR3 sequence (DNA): TGTGCCAGCAGCTCCGACATTTACAATGAGCAGTTCTTC.

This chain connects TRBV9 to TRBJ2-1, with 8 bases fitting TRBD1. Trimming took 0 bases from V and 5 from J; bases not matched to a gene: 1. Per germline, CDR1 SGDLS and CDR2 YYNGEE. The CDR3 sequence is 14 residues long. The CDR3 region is CASSVGQGNNEQFF. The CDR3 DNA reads TGTGCCAGCAGCGTAGGACAGGGGAACAATGAGCAGTTCTTC.

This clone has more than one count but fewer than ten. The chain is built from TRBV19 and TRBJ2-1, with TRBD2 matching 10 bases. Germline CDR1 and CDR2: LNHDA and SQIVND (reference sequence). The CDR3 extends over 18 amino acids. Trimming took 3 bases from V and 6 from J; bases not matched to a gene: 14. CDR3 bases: TGTGCCAGTAGTATTCGTCGCCTAGCGGGAGAAATTCCCAATGAGCAGTTCTTC. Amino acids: CASSIRRLAGEIPNEQFF.

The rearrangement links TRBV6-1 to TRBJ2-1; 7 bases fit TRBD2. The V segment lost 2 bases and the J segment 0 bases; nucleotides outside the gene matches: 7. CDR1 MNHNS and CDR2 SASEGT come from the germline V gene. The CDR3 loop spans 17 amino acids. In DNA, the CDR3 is TGTGCCAGCAGTGAACGGCTTAGCGGGTTCTCCTACAATGAGCAGTTCTTC. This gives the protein CASSERLSGFSYNEQFF.

CDR3 amino acids: CASSLVPGGDQPQHF. CDR3 in DNA: TGCGCCAGCAGCTTGGTACCAGGGGGCGATCAGCCCCAGCATTTT. The genes are TRBV5-1 and TRBJ1-5; 8 bases match TRBD1. Germline CDR1 SGHRS, CDR2 YFSETQ. The CDR3 length is 15 residues. The J segment lost 5 bases and the V segment lost 0 bases, leaving 4 bases of the junction unmatched.

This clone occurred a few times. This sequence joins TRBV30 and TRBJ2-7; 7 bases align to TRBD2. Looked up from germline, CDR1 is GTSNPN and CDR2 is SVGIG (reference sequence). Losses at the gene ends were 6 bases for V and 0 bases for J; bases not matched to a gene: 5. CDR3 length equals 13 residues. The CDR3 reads CACQRGLSYEQYF. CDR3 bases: TGTGCCTGTCAGCGGGGCCTCTCCTACGAGCAGTACTTC.

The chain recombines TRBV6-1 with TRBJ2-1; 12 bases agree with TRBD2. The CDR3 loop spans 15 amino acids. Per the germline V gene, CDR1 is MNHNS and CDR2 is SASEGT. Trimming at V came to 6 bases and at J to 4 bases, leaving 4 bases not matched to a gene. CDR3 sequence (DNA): TGTGCCAGCAGGATTGGACTAGCGGGGTACAATGAGCAGTTCTTC. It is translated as CASRIGLAGYNEQFF.

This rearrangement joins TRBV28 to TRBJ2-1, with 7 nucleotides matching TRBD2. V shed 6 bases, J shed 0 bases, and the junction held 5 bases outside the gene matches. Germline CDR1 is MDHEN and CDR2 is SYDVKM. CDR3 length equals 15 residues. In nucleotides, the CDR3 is TGTGCCAGCAGCCGGGGCGGGGGCTCCTACAATGAGCAGTTCTTC. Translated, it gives CASSRGGGSYNEQFF.

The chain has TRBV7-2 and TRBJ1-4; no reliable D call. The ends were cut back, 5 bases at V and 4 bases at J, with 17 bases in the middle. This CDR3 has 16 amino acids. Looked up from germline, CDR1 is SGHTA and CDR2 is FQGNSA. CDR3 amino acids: CASSPSSAGGNEKLFF. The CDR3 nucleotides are TGTGCCAGCAGCCCCTCTTCTGCGGGCGGTAATGAAAAACTGTTTTTT. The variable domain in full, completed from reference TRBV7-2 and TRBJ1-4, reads GAGVSQSPSNKVTEKGKDVELRCDPISGHTALYWYRQSLGQGLEFLIYFQGNSAPDKSGLPSDRFSAERTGGSVSTLTIQRTQQEDSAVYLCASSPSSAGGNEKLFFGSGTQLSVL.

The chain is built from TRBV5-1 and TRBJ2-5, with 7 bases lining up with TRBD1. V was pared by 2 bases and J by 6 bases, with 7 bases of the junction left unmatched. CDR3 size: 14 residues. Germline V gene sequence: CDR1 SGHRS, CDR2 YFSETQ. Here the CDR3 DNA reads TGCGCCAGCAGCTTAACACAGGGGACCAAGACCCAGTACTTC. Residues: CASSLTQGTKTQYF.

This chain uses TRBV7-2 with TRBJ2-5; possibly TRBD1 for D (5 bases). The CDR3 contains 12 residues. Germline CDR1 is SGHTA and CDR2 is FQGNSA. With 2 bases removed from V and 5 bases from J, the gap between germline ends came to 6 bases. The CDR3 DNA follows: TGTGCCAGCAGCTTACACAGGGAGACCCAGTACTTC. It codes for CASSLHRETQYF.

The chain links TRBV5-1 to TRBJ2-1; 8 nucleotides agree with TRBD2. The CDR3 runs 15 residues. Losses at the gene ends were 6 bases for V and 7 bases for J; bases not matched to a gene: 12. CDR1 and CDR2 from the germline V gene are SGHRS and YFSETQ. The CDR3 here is CASNEGLVLGNEQFF. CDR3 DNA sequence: TGCGCCAGCAACGAGGGACTAGTGTTAGGAAATGAGCAGTTCTTC.

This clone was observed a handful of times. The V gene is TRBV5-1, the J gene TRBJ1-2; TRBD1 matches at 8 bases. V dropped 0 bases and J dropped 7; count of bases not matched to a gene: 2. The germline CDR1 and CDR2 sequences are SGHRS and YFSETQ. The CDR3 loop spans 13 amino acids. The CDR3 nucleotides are TGCGCCAGCAGCTTGGCAGGGGGCGGTGGCTACACCTTC. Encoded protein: CASSLAGGGGYTF.

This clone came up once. CDR3 residues: CAWSVGGHYSYEQYF. CDR3 coding DNA: TGTGCCTGGAGTGTTGGGGGACACTACTCCTACGAGCAGTACTTC. V and J are TRBV30 and TRBJ2-5; D is perhaps TRBD1 (6 bases). TRBJ2-7 explains the end of the DNA better; the J call may be wrong. Germline V gene sequence: CDR1 GTSNPN, CDR2 SVGIG (reference sequence). The CDR3 spans 15 residues.

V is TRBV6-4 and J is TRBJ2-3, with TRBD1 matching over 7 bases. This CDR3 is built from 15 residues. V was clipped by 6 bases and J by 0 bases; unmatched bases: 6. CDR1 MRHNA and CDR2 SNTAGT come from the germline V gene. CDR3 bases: TGTGCCAGCAGCCAGACGGGACAGAGCACAGATACGCAGTATTTT. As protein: CASSQTGQSTDTQYF.

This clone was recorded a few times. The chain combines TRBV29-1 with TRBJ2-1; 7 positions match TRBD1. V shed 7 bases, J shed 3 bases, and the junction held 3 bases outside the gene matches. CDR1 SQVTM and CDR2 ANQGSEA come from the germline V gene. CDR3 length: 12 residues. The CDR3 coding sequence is TGCAGCGGGGACAGTGGCTACAATGAGCAGTTCTTC. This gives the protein CSGDSGYNEQFF.

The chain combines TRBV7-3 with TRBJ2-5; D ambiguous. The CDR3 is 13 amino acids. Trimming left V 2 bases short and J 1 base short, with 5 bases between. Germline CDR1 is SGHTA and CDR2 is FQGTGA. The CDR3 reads CASSLSFQETQYF. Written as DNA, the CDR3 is TGTGCCAGCAGCTTATCCTTCCAAGAGACCCAGTACTTC. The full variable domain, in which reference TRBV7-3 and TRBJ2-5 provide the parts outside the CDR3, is GAGVSQTPSNKVTEKGKYVELRCDPISGHTALYWYRQSLGQGPEFLIYFQGTGAADDSGLPNDRFFAVRPEGSVSTLKIQRTERGDSAVYLCASSLSFQETQYFGPGTRLLVL.